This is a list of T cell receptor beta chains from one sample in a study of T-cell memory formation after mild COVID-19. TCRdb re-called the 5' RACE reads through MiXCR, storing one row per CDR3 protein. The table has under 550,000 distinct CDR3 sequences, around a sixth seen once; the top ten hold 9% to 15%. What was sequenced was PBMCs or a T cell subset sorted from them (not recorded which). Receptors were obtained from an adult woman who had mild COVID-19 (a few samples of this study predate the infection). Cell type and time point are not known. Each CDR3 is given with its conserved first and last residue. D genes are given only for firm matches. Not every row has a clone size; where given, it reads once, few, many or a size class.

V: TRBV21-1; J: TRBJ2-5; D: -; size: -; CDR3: CASLPLYQETQYF
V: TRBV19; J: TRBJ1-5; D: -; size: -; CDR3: CASSITDHSNQPQHF
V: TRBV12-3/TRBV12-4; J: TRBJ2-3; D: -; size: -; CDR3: CASSSGLGSSTDTQYF
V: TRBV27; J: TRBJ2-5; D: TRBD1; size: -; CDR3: CASIPGTGGGETQYF
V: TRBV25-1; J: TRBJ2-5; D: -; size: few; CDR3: CASSNQRAQGGAETQYF
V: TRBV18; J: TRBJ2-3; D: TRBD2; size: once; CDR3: CASSSSGGVSDTQYF
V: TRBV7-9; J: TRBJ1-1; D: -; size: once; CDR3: CASSHGEEWSLQGAFF
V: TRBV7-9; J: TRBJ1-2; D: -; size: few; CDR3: CASSAIRRDIKLGYTF
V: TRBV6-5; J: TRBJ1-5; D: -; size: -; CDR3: CASSSSGGNQPQHF
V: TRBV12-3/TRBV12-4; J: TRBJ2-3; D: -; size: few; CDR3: CASSLNSPDTQYF
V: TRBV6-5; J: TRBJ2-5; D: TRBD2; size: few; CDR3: CASSSGLFSGETQYF
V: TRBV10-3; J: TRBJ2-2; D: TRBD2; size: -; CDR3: CAISGSGLAGPSHTGELFF
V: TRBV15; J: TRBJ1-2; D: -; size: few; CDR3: CATSSTRGAREFGYTF
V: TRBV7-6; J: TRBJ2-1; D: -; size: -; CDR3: CASSLREGAAYNEQFF
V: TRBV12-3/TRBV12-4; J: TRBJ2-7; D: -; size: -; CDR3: CASSDTPGEQYF
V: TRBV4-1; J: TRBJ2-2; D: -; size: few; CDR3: CASSSFGELFF
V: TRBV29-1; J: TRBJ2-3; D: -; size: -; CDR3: CSVRGRGSTDTQYF
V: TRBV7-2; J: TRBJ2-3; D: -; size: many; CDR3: CASHPGEVDTQYF
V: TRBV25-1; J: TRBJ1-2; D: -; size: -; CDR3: CASSESGGYGYTF
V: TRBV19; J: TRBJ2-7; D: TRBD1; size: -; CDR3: CASSIWTGLSYEQYF
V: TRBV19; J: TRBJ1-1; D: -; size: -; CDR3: CASSTSWGDTEAFF
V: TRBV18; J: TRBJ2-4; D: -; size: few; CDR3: CASSPLDSGAKNIQYF